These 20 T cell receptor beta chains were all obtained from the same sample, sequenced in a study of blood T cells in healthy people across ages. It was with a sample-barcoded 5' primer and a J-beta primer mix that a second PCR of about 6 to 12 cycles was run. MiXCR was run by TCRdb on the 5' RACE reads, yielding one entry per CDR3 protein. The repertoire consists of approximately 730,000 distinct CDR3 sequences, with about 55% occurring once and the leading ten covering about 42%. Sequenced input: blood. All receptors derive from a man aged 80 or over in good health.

The CDR3 sequence: CASSTVTGQPQHF. The CDR3 nucleotides are TGTGCCAGTAGTACCGTAACAGGCCAGCCCCAGCATTTT. The gene calls are TRBV19 and TRBJ1-5; D possibly corresponds to TRBD1 (5 bases). The CDR3 is made up of 13 amino acids. V gave up 4 bases and J gave up 7 bases, with 11 bases separating them. Germline CDR1 LNHDA, CDR2 SQIVND (reference sequence). The variable domain in full, completed from reference TRBV19 and TRBJ1-5, reads DGGITQSPKYLFRKEGQNVTLSCEQNLNHDAMYWYRQDPGQGLRLIYYSQIVNDFQKGDIAEGYSVSREKKESFPLTVTSAQKNPTAFYLCASSTVTGQPQHFGDGTRLSIL.

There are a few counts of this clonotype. As DNA, the CDR3 is TGTGCCAGCACCGAAAGACTAGCGGGAGTGGGGGCCGGGGAGCTGTTTTTT. Translating it yields CASTERLAGVGAGELFF. V and J are TRBV28 and TRBJ2-2; the match to TRBD2 covers 12 bases. J gave up 6 bases and V 7 bases, and 12 bases lay outside the gene matches. CDR1 and CDR2 (germline): MDHEN, SYDVKM. This CDR3 region has 17 residues.

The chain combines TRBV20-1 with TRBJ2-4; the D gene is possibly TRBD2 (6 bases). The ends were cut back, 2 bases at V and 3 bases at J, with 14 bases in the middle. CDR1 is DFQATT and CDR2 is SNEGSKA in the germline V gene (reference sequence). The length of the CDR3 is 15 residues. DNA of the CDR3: TGCAGTGCTAGATCCCATGGGGGGAACAAAAACATTCAGTACTTC. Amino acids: CSARSHGGNKNIQYF.

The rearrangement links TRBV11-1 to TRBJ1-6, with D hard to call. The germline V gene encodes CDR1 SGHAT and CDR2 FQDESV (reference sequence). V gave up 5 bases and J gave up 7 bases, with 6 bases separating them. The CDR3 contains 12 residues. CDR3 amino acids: CASSDSNSPLHF. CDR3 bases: TGTGCCAGCAGCGATTCAAATTCACCCCTCCACTTT.

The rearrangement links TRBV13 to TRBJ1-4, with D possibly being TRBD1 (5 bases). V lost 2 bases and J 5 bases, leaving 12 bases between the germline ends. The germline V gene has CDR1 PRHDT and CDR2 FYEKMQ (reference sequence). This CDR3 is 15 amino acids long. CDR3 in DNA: TGTGCCAGCAGCTTAAGCCAGGGCTTAAATGAAAAACTGTTTTTT. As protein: CASSLSQGLNEKLFF.

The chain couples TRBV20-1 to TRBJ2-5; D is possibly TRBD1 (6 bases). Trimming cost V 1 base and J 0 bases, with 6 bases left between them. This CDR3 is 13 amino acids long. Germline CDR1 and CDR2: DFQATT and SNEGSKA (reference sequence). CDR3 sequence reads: CSARGDNQETQYF. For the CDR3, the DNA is TGCAGTGCTAGAGGGGACAACCAAGAGACCCAGTACTTC.

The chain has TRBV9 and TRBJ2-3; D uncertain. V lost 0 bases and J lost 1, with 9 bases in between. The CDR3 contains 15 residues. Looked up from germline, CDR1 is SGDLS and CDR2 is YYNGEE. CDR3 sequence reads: CASSVVGWGTDTQYF. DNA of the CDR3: TGTGCCAGCAGCGTAGTAGGGTGGGGCACAGATACGCAGTATTTT. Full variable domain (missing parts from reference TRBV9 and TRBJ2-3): DSGVTQTPKHLITATGQRVTLRCSPRSGDLSVYWYQQSLDQGLQFLIQYYNGEERAKGNILERFSAQQFPDLHSELNLSSLELGDSALYFCASSVVGWGTDTQYFGPGTRLTVL.

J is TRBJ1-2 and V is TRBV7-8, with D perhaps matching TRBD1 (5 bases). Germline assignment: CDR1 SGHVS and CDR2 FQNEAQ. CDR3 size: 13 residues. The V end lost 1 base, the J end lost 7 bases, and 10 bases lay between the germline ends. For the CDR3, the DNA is TGTGCCAGCAGCTTAGGTCTCGGGGCTGGCTACACCTTC. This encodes CASSLGLGAGYTF.

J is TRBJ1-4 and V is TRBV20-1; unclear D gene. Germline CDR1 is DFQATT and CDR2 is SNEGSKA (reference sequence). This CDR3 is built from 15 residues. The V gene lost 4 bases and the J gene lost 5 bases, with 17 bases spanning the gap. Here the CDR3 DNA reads TGCAGTGCTACCCGTCGGGGTCAAGAGAATGAAAAACTGTTTTTT. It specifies CSATRRGQENEKLFF.

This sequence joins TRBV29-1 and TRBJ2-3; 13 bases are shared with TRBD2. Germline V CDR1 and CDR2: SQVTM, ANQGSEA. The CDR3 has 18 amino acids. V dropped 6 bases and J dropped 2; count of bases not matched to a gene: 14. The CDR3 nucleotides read TGCAGCGTGAGGGGACTAGCGGGAACCTTGCTAAACACAGATACGCAGTATTTT. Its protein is CSVRGLAGTLLNTDTQYF.

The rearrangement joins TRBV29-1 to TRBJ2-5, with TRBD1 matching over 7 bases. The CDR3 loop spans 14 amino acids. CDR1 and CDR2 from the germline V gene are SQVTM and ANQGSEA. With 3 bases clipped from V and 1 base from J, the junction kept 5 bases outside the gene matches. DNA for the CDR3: TGCAGCGTTGAGACCAGGGGGACCCAAGAGACCCAGTACTTC. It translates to CSVETRGTQETQYF. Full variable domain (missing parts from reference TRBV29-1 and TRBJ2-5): SAVISQKPSRDICQRGTSLTIQCQVDSQVTMMFWYRQQPGQSLTLIATANQGSEATYESGFVIDKFPISRPNLTFSTLTVSNMSPEDSSIYLCSVETRGTQETQYFGPGTRLLVL.

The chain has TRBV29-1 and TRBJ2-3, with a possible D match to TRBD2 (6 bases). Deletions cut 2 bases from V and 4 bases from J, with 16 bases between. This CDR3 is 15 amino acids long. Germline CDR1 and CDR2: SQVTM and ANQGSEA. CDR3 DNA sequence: TGCAGCGTTGAAACGGGAGAAGCGCGGGCAGATACGCAGTATTTT. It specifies CSVETGEARADTQYF.

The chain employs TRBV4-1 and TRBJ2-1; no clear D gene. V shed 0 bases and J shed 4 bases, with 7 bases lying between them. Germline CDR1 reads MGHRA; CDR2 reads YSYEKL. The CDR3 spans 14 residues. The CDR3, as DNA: TGCGCCAGCAGCCAAGAAAGGGCTTACAATGAGCAGTTCTTC. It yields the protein CASSQERAYNEQFF.

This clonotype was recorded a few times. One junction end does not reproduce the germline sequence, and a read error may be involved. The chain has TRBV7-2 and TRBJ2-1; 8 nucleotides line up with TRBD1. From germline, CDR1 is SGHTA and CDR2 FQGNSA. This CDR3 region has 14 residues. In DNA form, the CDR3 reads TGTGCTAGCAGCCTACAGGGGGCCTACAATGAGCAGTTCTTC. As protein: CASSLQGAYNEQFF.

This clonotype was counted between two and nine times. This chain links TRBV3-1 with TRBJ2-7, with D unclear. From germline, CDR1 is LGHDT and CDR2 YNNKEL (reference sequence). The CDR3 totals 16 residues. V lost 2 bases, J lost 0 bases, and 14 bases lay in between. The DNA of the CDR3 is TGTGCCAGCAGCCAACAGACATGGGGTCGCTCCTACGAGCAGTACTTC. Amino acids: CASSQQTWGRSYEQYF.

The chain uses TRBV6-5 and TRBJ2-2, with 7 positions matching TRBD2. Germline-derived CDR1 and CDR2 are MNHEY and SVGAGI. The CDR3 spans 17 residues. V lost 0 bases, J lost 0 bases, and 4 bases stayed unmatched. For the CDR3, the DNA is TGTGCCAGCAGTTACTCCACGCTAGCGGCGAACACCGGGGAGCTGTTTTTT. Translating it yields CASSYSTLAANTGELFF.

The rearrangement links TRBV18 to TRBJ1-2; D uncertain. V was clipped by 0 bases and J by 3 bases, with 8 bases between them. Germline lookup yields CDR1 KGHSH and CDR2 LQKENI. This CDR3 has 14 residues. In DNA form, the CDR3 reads TGTGCCAGCTCACCACCTTCGTCTGACTATGGCTACACCTTC. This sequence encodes CASSPPSSDYGYTF.

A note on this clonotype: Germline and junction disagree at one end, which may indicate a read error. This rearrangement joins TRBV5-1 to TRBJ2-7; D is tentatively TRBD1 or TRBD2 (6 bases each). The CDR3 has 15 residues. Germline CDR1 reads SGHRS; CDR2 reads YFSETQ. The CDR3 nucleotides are TGCGTCAGCAGCGAGGGCGGGACATCCTCCTACGAGCAGTACTTC. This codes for CVSSEGGTSSYEQYF.

The CDR3 DNA is TGCAGCCGCGGGAGGGATGAGACCCAGTACTTC. Translated, it gives CSRGRDETQYF. This sequence joins TRBV20-1 and TRBJ2-5; 9 nucleotides line up with TRBD2. The CDR3 runs 11 residues. CDR1 and CDR2 (germline): DFQATT, SNEGSKA (reference sequence).

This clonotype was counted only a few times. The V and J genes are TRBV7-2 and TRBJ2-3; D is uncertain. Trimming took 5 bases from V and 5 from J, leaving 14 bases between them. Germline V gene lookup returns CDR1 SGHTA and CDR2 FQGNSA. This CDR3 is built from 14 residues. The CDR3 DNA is TGTGCCAGCAGCCCCATGACGGAACTAGATACGCAGTATTTT. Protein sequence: CASSPMTELDTQYF.